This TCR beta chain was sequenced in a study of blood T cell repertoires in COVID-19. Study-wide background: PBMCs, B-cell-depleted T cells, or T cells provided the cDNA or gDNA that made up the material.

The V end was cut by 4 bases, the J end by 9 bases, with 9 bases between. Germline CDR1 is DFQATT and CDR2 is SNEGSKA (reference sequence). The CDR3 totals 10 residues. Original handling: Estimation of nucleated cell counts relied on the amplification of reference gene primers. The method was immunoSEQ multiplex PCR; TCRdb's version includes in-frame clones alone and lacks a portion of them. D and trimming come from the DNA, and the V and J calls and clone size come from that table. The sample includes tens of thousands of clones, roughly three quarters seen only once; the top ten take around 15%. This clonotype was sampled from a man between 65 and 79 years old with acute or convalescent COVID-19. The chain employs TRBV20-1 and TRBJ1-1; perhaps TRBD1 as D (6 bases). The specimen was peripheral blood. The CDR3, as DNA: TGCAGTGCTACTACAGGGAAAGCTTTCTTT. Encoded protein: CSATTGKAFF.